This record covers a single TCR beta chain. Its antigen is as yet unknown. The data originate from a study of cytomegalovirus exposure and HLA in healthy donors. Study outcomes and limitations: Cytomegalovirus association was assigned to about 150 TCR beta chains.

Profiled with immunoSEQ multiplex PCR; TCRdb holds only in-frame clones, not every one. This table holds approximately 210,000 clones, about 82% found once. The receptor was isolated from a woman in her late teens or twenties in good health and CMV-seronegative. Sequenced: PBMCs.

CDR3 DNA: TGTGCCATCAGTGATGGTAATAGCGGGGTAAACTACGAGCAGTACTTC. This encodes CAISDGNSGVNYEQYF. The gene calls are TRBV10-3 and TRBJ2-7; 8 bases match TRBD2. The CDR3 sequence is 16 residues long. Germline-derived CDR1 and CDR2 are ENHRY and SYGVKD. Trimming cost V 3 bases and J 3 bases; bases outside gene matches: 10.